This T cell receptor (beta chain) was sequenced in a study of metastatic and nonmetastatic thyroid tumors (dated by TCRdb to the early 2020s). With regard to the full study: The researchers compared repertoires between peripheral blood samples and tumor or nodule tissue samples from patients with malignant or benign thyroid disease.

This clone has ten or more counts. What this receptor recognizes is not known. No per-base quality is available; no much larger clone lies one base away. Trimming takes 7 bases from V and 1 base from J, and the germline ends sit 13 bases apart. From the cysteine through the phenylalanine, the CDR3 covers 15 amino acids. The CDR3 DNA has 45 bases and is translated from base 1. CDR1 and CDR2 were assigned from the germline V gene as MNHNS and SASEGT. Overall study outcomes, separate from this receptor: In both blood and tumor samples, TCR beta diversity was reported to be significantly higher in malignant tumors than in benign nodules.

No treatment had been received by any patient before thyroid surgery. The study retrospectively analysed patient clinical samples collected from the early 2010s to the late 2010s using T-cell receptor beta sequencing. The method behind the library was PCR. The instrument given in TCRdb is Illumina HiSeq 4000. High-throughput sequencing was used to profile the TCR beta-chain CDR3 region of each patient. On the authors' methods: A classifier to discriminate distant-metastatic papillary thyroid cancer patients was built from CDR3 differences across clinicopathological groups. The Shannon index was used to measure repertoire diversity, and the Morisita-Horn index was used to measure how similar tumor and blood repertoires were. In-frame beta chains were kept once TCRdb had trimmed the public reads at Q25 with fastp and called clones with MiXCR. In this record, the V and J calls reflect TCRdb's handling and not the investigators' own analysis. A total of some 64,000 clones appear in this sample, just over 4% of them only once. The ten biggest clones cover approximately 20% of the sample.

The receptor chain draws on TRBV6-1 and TRBJ2-2, and possibly TRBD2, on 6 matching bases. The receptor comes from a female donor with papillary thyroid cancer or a benign thyroid nodule (not recorded which). Some clones in this sample may be carry-over from other donors' samples. The sequencing input was blood. The DNA sequence follows: TGTGCCAGCAAGATTATAGCGGAGAACACCGGGGAGCTGTTTTTT. It encodes CASKIIAENTGELFF.